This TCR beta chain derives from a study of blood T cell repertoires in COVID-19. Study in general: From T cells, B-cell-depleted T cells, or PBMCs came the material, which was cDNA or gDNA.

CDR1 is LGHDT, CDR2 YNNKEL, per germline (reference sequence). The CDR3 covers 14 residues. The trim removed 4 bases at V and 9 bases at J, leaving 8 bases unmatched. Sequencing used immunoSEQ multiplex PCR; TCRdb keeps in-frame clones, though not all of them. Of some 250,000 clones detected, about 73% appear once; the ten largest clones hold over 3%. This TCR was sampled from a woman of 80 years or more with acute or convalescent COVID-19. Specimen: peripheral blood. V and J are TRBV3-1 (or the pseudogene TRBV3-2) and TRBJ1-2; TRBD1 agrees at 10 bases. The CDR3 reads CASSRGRQGASYTF. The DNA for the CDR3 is TGTGCCAGCAGCCGGGGGAGACAGGGGGCGAGCTACACCTTC.